Reported below is one T cell receptor (beta chain). Its antigen is unknown. Both 60 Vbeta primers and 13 Jbeta primers went into the PCR. Sequencing used immunoSEQ multiplex PCR; TCRdb keeps in-frame clones, though not all of them. This sample has 150,000 or so clones, with about 74% found just once. This CDR3 contains 12 residues. Germline lookup yields CDR1 SNHLY and CDR2 FYNNEI. The V gene lost 5 bases and the J gene lost 0 bases, with 5 bases spanning the gap. The source of the sample is a study of cytomegalovirus exposure and HLA in healthy donors. Study outcomes and limitations: Clonal expansion, a later analysis showed, was greater in HLA-associated TCR beta chains than in equally common others. Some highly shared sequence variants likely arose as a pipeline artifact. A list of approximately 160 TCR beta chains associated with cytomegalovirus was given. Immune exposure information available was restricted to CMV serostatus.

The specimen was PBMCs. This TCR was sampled from a man between 40 and 49 years old in good health and CMV-seropositive. The V and J genes are TRBV2 and TRBJ2-7; unclear D gene. This chain's CDR3 is CASSPNSYEQYF. The CDR3, as DNA: TGTGCCAGCAGTCCAAACTCCTACGAGCAGTACTTC.